These T cell receptor beta chains were read from a single sample in a study of blood T cell repertoires in COVID-19. The table came from immunoSEQ multiplex PCR; TCRdb's copy has only in-frame clones and leaves some out. Found here are roughly 420,000 clones, roughly 90% of them singletons; the top ten hold roughly 0.97%. Sequences were obtained from PBMCs or T cells enriched from blood (not recorded which). The receptors shown here come from a woman aged 25 to 39 with acute COVID-19. CDR3s include the opening cysteine and the closing phenylalanine or tryptophan. D genes are given only for firm matches. Clone size, where shown, is once, few, many, or a class for clones that have expanded.

J gene	clone size	D gene	V gene	CDR3 DNA	CDR3 protein
TRBJ1-6	once	NA	TRBV20-1	TGCAGTGCTAGTAAAACAGGGTTTCCCTATAATTCACCCCTCCACTTT	CSASKTGFPYNSPLHF
TRBJ1-2	NA	NA	TRBV6-4	TGTGCCAGCAGTGACCCCGAAGGGGGTGTGCGTGGCTACACCTTC	CASSDPEGGVRGYTF
TRBJ2-3	NA	NA	TRBV9	TGTGCCAGCAGCGTGGGAGGTGTGCCAGATACGCAGTATTTT	CASSVGGVPDTQYF
TRBJ2-5	NA	TRBD2	TRBV5-1	TGCGCCAGCAGGGCAGCGGGGCAGTACCAAGAGACCCAGTACTTC	CASRAAGQYQETQYF
TRBJ1-2	once	TRBD1	TRBV7-2	TGTGCCAGCAGCCCCGACCCGGGACAGGGTAACTATGGCTACACCTTC	CASSPDPGQGNYGYTF
TRBJ2-5	NA	NA	TRBV4-1	TGCGCCAGCAGCCTAGACCTAGCTCGAGAGACCCAGTACTTC	CASSLDLARETQYF
TRBJ1-2	once	TRBD1	TRBV18	TGTGCCAGCTCATTTTCTCAGGGGGCCGGATATGGCTACACCTTC	CASSFSQGAGYGYTF
TRBJ2-5	NA	NA	TRBV11-3	TGTGCCAGCAGCGCGAGGGGGCGGGGAGAGACCCAGTACTTC	CASSARGRGETQYF
TRBJ2-7	NA	NA	TRBV27	TGTGCCAGCAGTTTGCCGGGGGGCCTCGAGCAGTACTTC	CASSLPGGLEQYF
TRBJ2-1	NA	TRBD2	TRBV5-4	TGTGCCAGCAGCCCCGGACTAGCGGGGGGGTTTGACAATGAGCAGTTCTTC	CASSPGLAGGFDNEQFF
TRBJ2-7	NA	NA	TRBV15	TGTGCCACCAGCACCGCCTACGAGCAGTACTTC	CATSTAYEQYF
TRBJ1-6	few	TRBD1	TRBV5-6	TGTGCCAGCAGCTTGGGGGACAGAGAAAATTCACCCCTCCACTTT	CASSLGDRENSPLHF
TRBJ1-4	NA	NA	TRBV4-1	TGCGCCAGCAGCCAAGCCTTCCATGAAAAACTGTTTTTT	CASSQAFHEKLFF
TRBJ2-1	NA	NA	TRBV19	TGTGCCAGTAGTATGTCCCAGAACTCCTACAATGAGCAGTTCTTC	CASSMSQNSYNEQFF
TRBJ2-7	NA	TRBD1	TRBV4-2	TGTGCCAGCAGCGGACAGGGTTTTTACGAGCAGTACTTC	CASSGQGFYEQYF
TRBJ2-4	few	TRBD2	TRBV7-9	TGTGCCAGCAGCTCCGCTAGCGGGTCGGGGAACATTCAGTACTTC	CASSSASGSGNIQYF
TRBJ2-2	NA	NA	TRBV15	TGTGCCACCAGCAGGGACTTCAAGACTGGGGAGCTGTTTTTT	CATSRDFKTGELFF
TRBJ2-3	NA	TRBD2	TRBV5-1	TGCGCCAGCAGCTTGACAAGCGGGGGGACTAGCACAGATACGCAGTATTTT	CASSLTSGGTSTDTQYF
TRBJ1-2	NA	NA	TRBV19	TGTGCCACTCGGGACAAAGGGGAGCATGGCTACACCTTC	CATRDKGEHGYTF
TRBJ1-5	NA	TRBD1	TRBV3-1/TRBV3-2	TGTGCCAGCAGCCCGACAGGGGACAATCAGCCCCAGCATTTT	CASSPTGDNQPQHF
TRBJ1-2	NA	TRBD1	TRBV10-1	TGCGCCAGCAGTGAGGAGACAGGGAGCGGCTACACCTTC	CASSEETGSGYTF
TRBJ1-1	NA	NA	TRBV19	TGTGCCAGTAGTATAGATTGGGCAGGGGCTGAAGCTTTCTTT	CASSIDWAGAEAFF
TRBJ1-2	NA	TRBD1	TRBV30	TGTGCCTGGAGTCCAGGGACAGGGGAAGGCTACTATGGCTACACCTTC	CAWSPGTGEGYYGYTF
TRBJ1-2	NA	NA	TRBV12-3/TRBV12-4	TGTGCCAGCAGTTTAAGGAGGACCTATGGCTACACCTTC	CASSLRRTYGYTF
TRBJ1-2	once	NA	TRBV15	TGTGCCACCAGCAGAGGGGTGGCCCCTCCAAAGACATATATCGGCTACACCTTC	CATSRGVAPPKTYIGYTF
TRBJ2-5	NA	TRBD1	TRBV5-1	TGCGCCAGCAGCCCCGGCGGACAGGGGGCTGGAGAGACCCAGTACTTC	CASSPGGQGAGETQYF